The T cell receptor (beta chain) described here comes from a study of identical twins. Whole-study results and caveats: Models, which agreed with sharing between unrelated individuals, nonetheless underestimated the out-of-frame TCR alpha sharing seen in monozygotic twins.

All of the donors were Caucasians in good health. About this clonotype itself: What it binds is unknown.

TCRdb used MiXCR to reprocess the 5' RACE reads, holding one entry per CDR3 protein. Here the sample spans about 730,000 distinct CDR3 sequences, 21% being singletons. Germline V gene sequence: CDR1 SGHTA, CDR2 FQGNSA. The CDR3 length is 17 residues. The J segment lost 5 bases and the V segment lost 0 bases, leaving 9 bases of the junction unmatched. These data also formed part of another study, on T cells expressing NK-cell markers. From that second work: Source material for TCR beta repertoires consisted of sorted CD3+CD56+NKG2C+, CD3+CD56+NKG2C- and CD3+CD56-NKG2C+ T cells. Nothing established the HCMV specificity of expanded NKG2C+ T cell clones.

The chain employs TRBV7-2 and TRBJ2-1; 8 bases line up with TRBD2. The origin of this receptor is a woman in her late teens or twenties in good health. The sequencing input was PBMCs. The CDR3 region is CASSLAFFSGAHNEQFF. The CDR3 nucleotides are TGTGCCAGCAGCTTAGCCTTCTTTAGCGGGGCTCACAATGAGCAGTTCTTC.